These 5 T cell receptor beta chains share one sample of origin, sequenced in a study of shared clonotypes between healthy human individuals. CD45RO-negative CD8 cells positively selected for CCR7 made up the naive population, which excluded terminally differentiated effector memory CD45RA+ cells. Assay used: immunoSEQ multiplex PCR; TCRdb lists only in-frame clones, some missing. The sample has millions of clones; 85% to 95% are singletons. Sequenced: naive CD8+ T cells sorted from blood. These receptors were obtained from a man younger than 35 in good health.

The gene calls are TRBV10-2 and TRBJ2-7, with D maybe TRBD1 (6 bases). Per germline, CDR1 WSHSY and CDR2 SAAADI. The CDR3 sequence is 14 residues long. Trimming took off 7 bases at V and 1 base at J, with 14 bases between the two ends. The CDR3 loop is CASTLQGESYEQYF. In DNA form, the CDR3 reads TGCGCCAGCACCTTACAGGGAGAATCCTACGAGCAGTACTTC.

This chain connects TRBV9 to TRBJ2-1, with 10 bases matching TRBD2. The J segment lost 5 bases and the V segment lost 0 bases, leaving 8 bases of the junction unmatched. The CDR3 covers 17 residues. Per the germline V gene, CDR1 is SGDLS and CDR2 is YYNGEE. CDR3 in amino acids: CASSVATILAGDNEQFF. CDR3 nucleotides: TGTGCCAGCAGCGTAGCTACTATCCTAGCGGGAGACAATGAGCAGTTCTTC.

The rearrangement joins TRBV7-6 to TRBJ2-7, with 11 bases fitting TRBD2. From germline, CDR1 is SGHVS and CDR2 FNYEAQ. This CDR3 spans 18 amino acids. Trimming took 1 base from V and 4 from J; bases not matched to a gene: 12. CDR3 DNA: TGTGCCAGCAGCTTAGTAGCGGGAGGGGCTCTGGGCGAATACGAGCAGTACTTC. It translates to CASSLVAGGALGEYEQYF.

Only a few counts were recorded for this clone. The chain joins TRBV6-5 to TRBJ1-2; the D is unclear. Trimming cost V 5 bases and J 7 bases, with 11 bases left between them. The CDR3 spans 12 residues. Germline CDR1 MNHEY, CDR2 SVGAGI. CDR3: CASSPVPGGYTF. CDR3 DNA sequence: TGTGCCAGCAGTCCCGTTCCCGGTGGCTACACCTTC.

V usage is TRBV28 and J usage is TRBJ2-5, with unresolved D. The CDR3 is 13 residues long. The V end lost 5 bases, the J end lost 5 bases, and 12 bases lay between the germline ends. Looked up from germline, CDR1 is MDHEN and CDR2 is SYDVKM. The CDR3 sequence is CASSPDGWETQYF. For the CDR3, the DNA is TGTGCCAGCAGTCCGGACGGTTGGGAGACCCAGTACTTC.